This T cell receptor (beta chain) comes out of a study of blood T cell repertoires in COVID-19. Study-level background: The analysed material was cDNA or gDNA that came from T cells, B-cell-depleted T cells, or PBMCs.

The protocol was immunoSEQ multiplex PCR, while the TCRdb copy is restricted to in-frame clones and leaves out a portion. The repertoire consists of 300,000 to 350,000 clones, with roughly 90% occurring once and the leading ten covering about 8.9%. Each recovered donor of Cohort 3 presented with two negative PCRs, clearance, or symptom resolution. Material: PBMCs or T cells enriched from blood (not recorded which). The source of this sequence is a woman between 18 and 30 years old who had recovered from COVID-19.

The CDR3 coding sequence is TGTGCCAGCAGCAGAGACAGGGACAATGAGCAGTTCTTC. It is translated as CASSRDRDNEQFF. The chain uses TRBV2 and TRBJ2-1; 7 positions match TRBD1. V lost 6 bases, J lost 5 bases, and 4 bases stayed unmatched. This CDR3 has 13 residues. Looked up from germline, CDR1 is SNHLY and CDR2 is FYNNEI.